This T cell receptor (beta chain) was identified during a study of CD8+ T cells in alopecia areata. Study as a whole: The drug, tofacitinib, lasted 6 to 18 months, followed by 6 months off drug. Study observations and caveats: Sequencing of scalp samples also captures resident alphabeta T cells of normal skin. Patients displayed less clarity in TCR sharing than mice, a finding possibly related to HLA.

In the case of this clone: Its antigen remains unknown.

Extraction of RNA preceded its reverse transcription into cDNA, which served as the sequencing template. The protocol was immunoSEQ multiplex PCR, while the TCRdb copy is restricted to in-frame clones and leaves out a portion. The table lists about 140,000 clones, roughly 46% of them singletons. The CDR3 totals 14 residues. The trim removed 4 bases at V and 4 bases at J, leaving 7 bases unmatched. In germline, CDR1 is GTSNPN, CDR2 SVGIG (reference sequence). The sample was CD4+ T cells sorted from blood, taken at week 0. This receptor was obtained from a human donor with alopecia areata. The chain uses TRBV30 and TRBJ2-7, with TRBD1 matching over 10 bases. CDR3 nucleotide sequence: TGTGCCTGGACTCGGACAGGGGGGATGTACGAGCAGTACTTC. Protein product: CAWTRTGGMYEQYF.